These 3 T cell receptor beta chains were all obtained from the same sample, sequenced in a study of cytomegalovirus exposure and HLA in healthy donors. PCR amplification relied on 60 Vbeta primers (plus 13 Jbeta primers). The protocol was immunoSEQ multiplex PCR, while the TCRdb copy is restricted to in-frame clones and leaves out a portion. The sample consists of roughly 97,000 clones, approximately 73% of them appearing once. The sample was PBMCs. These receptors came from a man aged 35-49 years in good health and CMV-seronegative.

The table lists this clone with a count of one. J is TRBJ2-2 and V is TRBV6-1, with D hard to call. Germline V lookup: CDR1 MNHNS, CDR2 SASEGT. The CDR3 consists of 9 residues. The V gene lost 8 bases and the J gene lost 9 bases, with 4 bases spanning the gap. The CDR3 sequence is CASGRELFF. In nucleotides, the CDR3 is TGTGCCAGCGGCAGGGAGCTGTTTTTT.

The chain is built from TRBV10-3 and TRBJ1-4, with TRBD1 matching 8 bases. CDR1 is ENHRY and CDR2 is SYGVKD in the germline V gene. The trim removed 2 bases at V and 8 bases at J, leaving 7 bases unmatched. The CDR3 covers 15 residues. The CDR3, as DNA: TGTGCCATCAGTGAGGGGACAGGTACGGGGGAAAAACTGTTTTTT. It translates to CAISEGTGTGEKLFF.

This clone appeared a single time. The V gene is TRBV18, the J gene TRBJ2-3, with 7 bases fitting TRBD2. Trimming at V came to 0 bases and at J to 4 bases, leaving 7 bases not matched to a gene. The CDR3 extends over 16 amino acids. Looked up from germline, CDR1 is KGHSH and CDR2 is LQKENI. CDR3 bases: TGTGCCAGCTCACCACCTTGGCCGGGGGGATCAGATACGCAGTATTTT. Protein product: CASSPPWPGGSDTQYF.